This T cell receptor (beta chain) was recorded in a study of blood T cells in healthy people across ages (dated by TCRdb to between 2015 and 2016). Context from the whole study: Template switching captured roughly one uniquely barcoded TCR beta cDNA molecule per two T cells in model experiments. To track age-related changes in TCR beta repertoire diversity, the study relied on deep sequencing normalized with unique cDNA molecular identifiers. The donors were split into four age groups: young (average roughly 15 years), middle-aged (about 40), aged (62) and long-lived (more than 80). Donors of different ages were randomly distributed across sequencing lanes to avoid experimental bias. For two donors (one aged 18 to 30 and one aged 80 or older), the study analyzed two additional independent replicas of 1 million unique cDNA reads from the same blood draw. Broad study findings and their caveats: Estimates of total diversity from one million sequenced T cells were regarded as lower bounds and underestimates. Observed TCR beta diversity per million T cells fell roughly linearly with age, and a significant reduction was already apparent by age approximately 41. Since profiling was done on bulk unsorted PBMCs, naive and antigen-experienced compartments could not be conclusively compared. The CMV infection status of donors was not known, potentially confounding age-related changes in expanded clonotypes. The percentage of naive T cells measured by flow cytometry correlated strongly with observed TCR beta diversity. Compared with the aged group, more naive CD4+ T cells, fewer expanded clones and increased TCR diversity were shown by the long-lived group, suggesting age selection.

This clonotype was detected only a few times. It lacks a known antigen. No base qualities exist here, and no much larger clone lies one base off it. The approximately 41 donors, aged 6 to 90 years, were systemically healthy Caucasian individuals from Russia. Roughly 9 milliliters of peripheral blood were drawn from each donor into EDTA-treated Vacutainer tubes. PBMCs were isolated by Ficoll-Paque density-gradient centrifugation, with at least 6 million obtained per sample. Total RNA was extracted from PBMCs with Trizol reagent, with at least 6 micrograms obtained per sample. Naive CD45RAhigh/CD27high T cell percentages were measured by flow cytometry on a PBMC aliquot from every donor. Inclusive of the bounding cysteine and phenylalanine, the CDR3 is 15 residues long. The read is trimmed to its CDR3 DNA, 45 bases read in frame from base 1. Taken from the germline V gene (reference sequence), the CDR1 and CDR2 loops are SEHNR and FQNEAQ. Cut back by 0 bases and 8 bases, the V and J ends lie 14 bases apart.

Library creation used 5' RACE. TCRdb lists the instrument as Illumina HiSeq 2500. A second PCR of roughly 6 to 11 cycles was run with a J-beta primer mix and a sample-barcoded 5' primer. A template-switch 5' adaptor carrying 12 random nucleotides introduced a unique molecular identifier onto each TCR beta cDNA molecule. At least 2.5 million CDR3-containing paired-end reads were obtained from each sample. First-strand cDNA was synthesized from all RNA with the Mint cDNA synthesis kit, primed by a TRBC-specific oligonucleotide. Following uracil-DNA glycosylase treatment, all cDNA underwent a first 18-cycle PCR with the universal primers M1SS and BC2_uni_R. As for the authors' bioinformatics: For normalization, 1 million high-quality reads were randomly selected from each sample, with every read carrying a distinct molecular identifier. Reads with shared molecular identifiers were discarded instead of being binned into consensus sequences. CDR3 identification, clonotype clustering and error correction used MiTCR with a Q25 quality threshold and the strictest error-elimination algorithm. A nonparametric unseen species model with Euler transformation was used to estimate lower-bound total TCR beta diversity. TCRdb trimmed the raw reads at Q25, called clones with MiXCR and kept productive beta chains. All rows with the same CDR3 protein become a single entry with the most common DNA and genes. The V and J calls were determined by TCRdb, not by the authors. This sample lists around 1,600,000 distinct CDR3 sequences; roughly two fifths were detected once. In total, the top ten clones hold approximately 4% of the sample.

The chain was built from TRBV7-9 and TRBJ2-1, and TRBD1 may be the D gene, going by 6 matching bases. What was sequenced was blood. The clonotype originates from a woman between 18 and 29 years old in good health. In nucleotide form, the sequence is TGTGCCAGCAGCTTAGCGCTTAGGGGGATGTATGAGCAGTTCTTC. Translation gives CASSLALRGMYEQFF.